The clone carrying this T cell receptor beta chain showed up many times. Its antigen is not known. This sample stems from a study of T-cell memory formation after mild COVID-19. Findings of the study overall: A second wave expanding day 15 to 37 was CD4+-biased; contracting clones were balanced.

TCRdb reprocessed the 5' RACE reads with MiXCR, giving one entry per CDR3 protein. This table has roughly 58,000 distinct CDR3 sequences, more than 8% appearing once. Germline V gene sequence: CDR1 SGHRS, CDR2 YFSETQ. V gave up 1 base and J gave up 5 bases, with 15 bases separating them. The CDR3 is made up of 15 amino acids. This receptor was taken from a man aged 18-30 years who had mild COVID-19 (a few samples of this study predate the infection). Cell type and time point are not known. The J gene is TRBJ2-5, the V gene TRBV5-1, with D perhaps matching TRBD2 (6 bases). The sample consisted of PBMCs or a T cell subset sorted from them (not recorded which). DNA for the CDR3: TGCGCCAGCAGCTTGTTTTTCGGCCGGGAGGAGACCCAGTACTTC. Encoded protein: CASSLFFGREETQYF.